The 14 T cell receptor beta chains below all came from one sample that was sequenced in a study of blood T cell repertoires in COVID-19. Sequenced by immunoSEQ multiplex PCR; TCRdb stores in-frame clones only, minus some. Of approximately 90,000 clones listed, approximately 80% were seen once; the top ten hold 3% to 3.5%. The sequenced sample was peripheral blood. These receptors were obtained from a man aged 45-65 years with acute or convalescent COVID-19.

The chain carries TRBV30 and TRBJ2-7; D gene unclear. The CDR3 is 13 residues long. Germline-derived CDR1 and CDR2 are GTSNPN and SVGIG (reference sequence). V was pared by 2 bases and J by 0 bases, with 8 bases between. The CDR3 sequence is CAWSSVPSYEQYF. In nucleotides, the CDR3 is TGTGCCTGGAGTTCAGTTCCCTCCTACGAGCAGTACTTC.

This chain uses TRBV7-2 with TRBJ2-7; TRBD2 matches at 11 bases. Germline trimming cut 3 bases from V and 5 bases from J; bases unmatched to any gene: 6. The CDR3 totals 15 residues. Per germline, CDR1 SGHTA and CDR2 FQGNSA. In DNA form, the CDR3 reads TGTGCCAGCAGCTTCACTAGCGGGAGCGGCCACGAGCAGTACTTC. This translates into CASSFTSGSGHEQYF.

This chain uses TRBV27 with TRBJ2-2; TRBD2 matches at 14 bases. This CDR3 region has 17 residues. The ends lost 5 bases at V and 6 bases at J; junction bases unmatched: 8. The germline CDR1 and CDR2 sequences are MNHEY and SMNVEV (reference sequence). CDR3 sequence (DNA): TGTGCCAGCAGTCAGGGACTAGCGGGAGTTGAGGCCGGGGAGCTGTTTTTT. Amino acids: CASSQGLAGVEAGELFF.

This chain joins TRBV13 and TRBJ1-6; no reliable D call. Trimming stripped 5 bases from V and 4 bases from J, with 15 bases between. The CDR3 has 16 residues. Germline CDR1 PRHDT, CDR2 FYEKMQ (reference sequence). The CDR3 DNA is TGTGCCAGCAGCCCTTCGGAGGGTTTGTATAATTCACCCCTCCACTTT. Protein: CASSPSEGLYNSPLHF.

V and J are TRBV30 and TRBJ1-1, with TRBD1 matching over 10 bases. The CDR3 length is 16 residues. V was clipped by 5 bases and J by 1 base; unmatched bases: 10. Germline values: CDR1 GTSNPN, CDR2 SVGIG (reference sequence). This CDR3 is CAWDSGWDRGNTEAFF. The DNA of the CDR3 is TGTGCCTGGGATTCCGGTTGGGACAGGGGGAACACTGAAGCTTTCTTT.

The V and J genes are TRBV6-2 or TRBV6-3 and TRBJ2-1, with 7 positions matching TRBD2. The CDR3 contains 15 residues. The junction had 4 bases not matched to a gene; V was cut back by 2 bases and J by 3 bases. CDR1 and CDR2 (germline): MNHEY, SVGEGT. The CDR3 here is CASSYRASGYNEQFF. CDR3 nucleotides: TGTGCCAGCAGTTACCGGGCTAGCGGCTACAATGAGCAGTTCTTC.

The chain carries TRBV4-3 and TRBJ2-1, with 8 bases aligning to TRBD2. The V and J ends lost 0 bases and 0 bases, in that order; junction bases with no gene match: 10. CDR1 is LGHNA and CDR2 is YSLEER in the germline V gene. The CDR3 spans 19 residues. CDR3 amino acids: CASSQDPSGGRSSYNEQFF. In DNA form, the CDR3 reads TGCGCCAGCAGCCAAGACCCCAGCGGGGGCCGGAGCTCCTACAATGAGCAGTTCTTC.

V usage is TRBV28 and J usage is TRBJ1-2; 10 positions agree with TRBD1. The CDR3 consists of 15 residues. Germline values: CDR1 MDHEN, CDR2 SYDVKM. V lost 6 bases and J lost 7; bases outside the gene matches: 11. CDR3: CASSPNRQGAGGYTF. The CDR3 coding sequence is TGTGCCAGCAGCCCGAACCGACAGGGGGCCGGTGGCTACACCTTC.

V is TRBV27 and J is TRBJ1-2; 7 bases match TRBD1. V was pared by 8 bases and J by 4 bases, with 1 base of the junction left unmatched. Per the germline V gene, CDR1 is MNHEY and CDR2 is SMNVEV (reference sequence). The length of the CDR3 is 11 residues. The CDR3 DNA reads as TGTGCCAGCGGGGACAGCTATGGCTACACCTTC. It translates to CASGDSYGYTF.

The chain has TRBV11-2 and TRBJ1-2; 8 nucleotides match TRBD1. The CDR3 sequence is 14 residues long. J was trimmed by 2 bases and V by 5 bases; bases with no gene match: 4. CDR1 SGHAT and CDR2 FQNNGV come from the germline V gene. CDR3 in DNA: TGTGCCAGCAGCCAACAGGGGGGGAACTATGGCTACACCTTC. This translates into CASSQQGGNYGYTF.

The J gene is TRBJ1-3, the V gene TRBV5-6, with a tentative D call TRBD1 (5 bases). With 4 bases removed from V and 4 bases from J, the gap between germline ends came to 9 bases. The CDR3 is 13 amino acids. From germline, CDR1 is SGHDT and CDR2 YYEEEE. The CDR3 here is CASSLKGGNTIYF. The CDR3 DNA reads as TGTGCCAGCAGCCTCAAGGGGGGAAACACCATATATTTT.

A few counts support this clone. The J gene is TRBJ2-3, the V gene TRBV18; TRBD2 agrees at 8 bases. V shed 3 bases, J shed 4 bases, and the junction held 3 bases outside the gene matches. Germline V CDR1 and CDR2: KGHSH, LQKENI. The CDR3 spans 14 residues. The CDR3 is CASSPGRAPDTQYF. The CDR3 coding sequence is TGTGCCAGCTCACCCGGGAGGGCGCCAGATACGCAGTATTTT.

This chain uses TRBV28 with TRBJ2-3; 7 nucleotides agree with TRBD2. After removal of 5 bases from V and 2 bases from J, the junction contained 7 bases not matched to a gene. This CDR3 contains 15 residues. Germline CDR1 MDHEN, CDR2 SYDVKM. The CDR3 DNA sequence: TGTGCCAGCAGTGGTGGGGGGGAGAACACAGATACGCAGTATTTT. Translating gives CASSGGGENTDTQYF.

CDR3 amino acids: CASSSTSGRAETQYF. The CDR3 bases are TGTGCCAGCAGCTCGACTAGCGGGAGGGCAGAGACCCAGTACTTC. This chain links TRBV6-5 with TRBJ2-5, with 14 bases lining up with TRBD2. Trimming took 6 bases from V and 4 from J; bases not matched to a gene: 4. In germline, CDR1 is MNHEY, CDR2 SVGAGI. The CDR3 covers 15 residues.